The source of this T cell receptor beta chain is a study of type 1 regulatory T cells. Worth noting for this clonotype: Antigen unknown.

Germline V gives CDR1 SGHAT, CDR2 FQNNGV. Trimming at V came to 1 base and at J to 5 bases, leaving 6 bases not matched to a gene. The CDR3 is made up of 16 amino acids. TCRdb reprocessed the reads with MiXCR, giving one entry per CDR3 protein. The data hold about 60,000 distinct CDR3 sequences, with approximately 47% observed a single time. Material for sequencing was cultured non-Tr1 T cells, either the whole culture or a sorted T cell fraction (not recorded which). The chain combines TRBV11-2 with TRBJ2-1, with 9 bases matching TRBD2. This TCR was recovered from a human donor in good health. CDR3 sequence (DNA): TGTGCCAGCAGCTTAGTTTCCGCGGGGGGGAACAATGAGCAGTTCTTC. Translated: CASSLVSAGGNNEQFF.